This T cell receptor (beta chain) is drawn from a study of a mutant IDH1 vaccine in newly diagnosed glioma. Comments on this clone: What it recognizes is unknown.

General study findings and limits: Vaccine-induced immune responses occurred in more than 85% of patients. Pseudoprogression appears to have had no connection to changes in top peripheral T cell clonotypes.

TCRdb keeps only in-frame clones here, not all; method: immunoSEQ multiplex PCR. The table has tens of thousands of clones, roughly 80% seen once. Germline-derived CDR1 and CDR2 are KGHSH and LQKENI. The CDR3 covers 15 residues. V was shortened by 3 bases and J by 1 base, with 12 bases between the two germline ends. Sample time point: baseline, week 1 (first vaccination visit). Treatment reported: pre-vaccination baseline after standard-of-care therapy. The sample in question was PBMCs, obtained from a glioma patient treated with radiotherapy, temozolomide or both. The genes are TRBV18 and TRBJ1-1; no reliable D call. The source of this sequence is a man in his forties or fifties with glioma. Some clones in this sample may be carry-over from other donors' samples. This CDR3 is CASSPRTGPNTEAFF. The CDR3 nucleotides read TGTGCCAGCTCACCTCGAACCGGCCCGAACACTGAAGCTTTCTTT.